These T cell receptor beta chains were read from a single sample in a study of T cells in Graves' hyperthyroidism and ophthalmopathy. TCRdb ran MiXCR on the multiplex PCR reads and lists one entry per CDR3 protein. The sample records approximately 640,000 distinct CDR3 sequences, 45% being singletons. The sequenced sample consisted of peripheral blood or thyroid tissue (not recorded which). The receptors were sampled from an adult man with Graves' disease, either hyperthyroidism or ophthalmopathy (not recorded which). Each CDR3 is given with its conserved first and last residue. The order of the fields is clone size, J gene, V gene, D gene, CDR3 DNA, CDR3 protein. The D gene is left open where the match is weak. Size tells how often a clone was seen (once, few, many) or the class of an expanded clone, and some rows leave it out.

few | TRBJ2-7 | TRBV7-8 | TRBD2 | TGTGCCAGCTCCGGGGGGTCCTCCTACGAGCAGTACTTC | CASSGGSSYEQYF
- | TRBJ2-2 | TRBV2 | TRBD2 | TGTGCCAGCGGTGGGAGCGGGAGATTCGGCGGGGAGCTGTTTTTT | CASGGSGRFGGELFF
- | TRBJ1-3 | TRBV29-1 | TRBD1 | TGCAGCGTTGTAGGGGGCGGTGGCTACACCATATATTTT | CSVVGGGGYTIYF
few | TRBJ2-2 | TRBV2 | - | TGTGCCAGCAGCATGGAGACAGGGACTGGGGCCGGGGAGCTGTTTTTT | CASSMETGTGAGELFF
many | TRBJ2-5 | TRBV15 | - | TGTGCCACCAGCAGAGACCCGGGACGAAGCCAAGAGACCCAGTACTTC | CATSRDPGRSQETQYF
- | TRBJ1-4 | TRBV12-3/TRBV12-4 | - | TGTGCCAGCAATCTCATCTCGGGGAGGGAAAAACTGTTTTTT | CASNLISGREKLFF
many | TRBJ1-1 | TRBV7-2 | - | TGTGCCAGCAGCTTAGGAGGGGGAAAGAACACTGAAGCTTTCTTT | CASSLGGGKNTEAFF
many | TRBJ1-1 | TRBV2 | - | TGTGCCAGCGAAACAGGGAACACTGAAGCTTTCTTT | CASETGNTEAFF
- | TRBJ1-1 | TRBV29-1 | TRBD1 | TGCAGCGTGACCACCGGGACAGGCGCTTTCTTT | CSVTTGTGAFF
few | TRBJ1-1 | TRBV7-9 | - | TGTGCCAGCGAATGGGCGGGAGGGTCCACTGAAGCTTTCTTT | CASEWAGGSTEAFF
many | TRBJ1-2 | TRBV7-9 | - | TGTGCCAGCAGCTTATTGACTAACTATGGCTACACCTTC | CASSLLTNYGYTF
many | TRBJ1-2 | TRBV29-1 | TRBD1 | TGCAGCGTTGTGACAGGGGGAATAGGCTACACCTTC | CSVVTGGIGYTF
few | TRBJ2-7 | TRBV7-9 | TRBD2 | TGTGCCAGCAGCTTAGGGCTAGCGGGTCCTGGGGAGCAGTACTTC | CASSLGLAGPGEQYF
- | TRBJ2-5 | TRBV7-2 | - | TGTGCCAGCAGCGAGGTCAATCAGCCCCAGTACTTC | CASSEVNQPQYF
- | TRBJ2-7 | TRBV20-1 | - | TGCAGTGCTAGAGATCTTCGAGACTCCTACGAGCAGTACTTC | CSARDLRDSYEQYF
few | TRBJ1-1 | TRBV20-1 | - | TGCAGTGCTAAACAGGAAGTCCCTTATGGTGAAGCTTTCTTT | CSAKQEVPYGEAFF
few | TRBJ2-7 | TRBV20-1 | TRBD2 | TGCAGTGCTAGAGAAGGAGCGGGAAGTTACGAGCAGTACTTC | CSAREGAGSYEQYF
- | TRBJ1-6 | TRBV7-9 | - | TGTGCCAGCAGCCTCGAAGCGGAGGGATCACCCCTCCACTTT | CASSLEAEGSPLHF
- | TRBJ1-1 | TRBV7-9 | TRBD1 | TGTGCCAGCAGCTTGGGGACAGGGAACACTGAAGCTTCCTTT | CASSLGTGNTEASF
- | TRBJ1-3 | TRBV20-1 | TRBD1 | TGCAGTGCTAGAGATGTTAGGGGGCGTGGATTGAACACCATATATTTT | CSARDVRGRGLNTIYF
- | TRBJ1-1 | TRBV19 | - | TGTGCCAGTAACCCAGGGGTTGGAGCTTTCTTT | CASNPGVGAFF
many | TRBJ1-3 | TRBV25-1 | - | TGTGCCAGCAGTGAATTAGGGGACCTCTCTGGAAACACCATATATTTT | CASSELGDLSGNTIYF
- | TRBJ1-5 | TRBV10-3 | - | TGTGCCATCAGCGACCCTAGCGGGAGGCCCCAGCATTTT | CAISDPSGRPQHF
- | TRBJ2-2 | TRBV20-1 | - | TGCAGTGCTAGAGGGACGGGGCTGAACACCGGGGAGCTGTTTTTT | CSARGTGLNTGELFF
- | TRBJ2-1 | TRBV7-2 | TRBD2 | TGTGCCAGCAGCCCCGGGAGGTTGTACAATGAGCAGTTCTTC | CASSPGRLYNEQFF